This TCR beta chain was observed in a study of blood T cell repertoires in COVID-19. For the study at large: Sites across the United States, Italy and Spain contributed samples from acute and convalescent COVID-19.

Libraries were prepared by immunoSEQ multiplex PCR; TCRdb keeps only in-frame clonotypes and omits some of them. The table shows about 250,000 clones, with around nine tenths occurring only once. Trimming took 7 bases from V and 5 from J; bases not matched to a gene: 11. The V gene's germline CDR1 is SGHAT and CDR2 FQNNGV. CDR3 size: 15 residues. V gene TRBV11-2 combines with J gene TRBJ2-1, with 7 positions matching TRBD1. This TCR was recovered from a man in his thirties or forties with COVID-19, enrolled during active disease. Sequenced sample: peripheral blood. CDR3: CASIPTGSIHNEQFF. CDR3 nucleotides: TGTGCCAGCATACCGACAGGGTCTATCCACAATGAGCAGTTCTTC.